Reported below is one TCR beta chain. Its antigen is undetermined. Clones were read by immunoSEQ multiplex PCR, and TCRdb kept only the in-frame ones, dropping some. This sample has a few thousand clones, with approximately 70% found just once. These data come from a study of PD-1 blockade in classical Hodgkin lymphoma. The time point is: cycle 4 day 1 (C4D1), after around six weeks of nivolumab. Brentuximab vedotin exposure varied among the patients, all of whom had relapsed after autologous stem cell transplantation. From thawed PBMCs, magnetic negative selection was used to isolate the CD8+ T cells. Overall study findings and caveats: Whereas CD4+ TCR diversity had risen significantly by C4D1, CD8+ TCR diversity had not.

The origin of this receptor is a human donor with classical Hodgkin lymphoma. The source was CD8+ T cells from blood, collected before the fourth cycle of nivolumab.

As DNA, the CDR3 is TGTGCCAGTAGTATTGGGGGCAGGGAGCTGTTTTTT. It yields the protein CASSIGGRELFF. This chain connects TRBV19 to TRBJ2-2; possible D gene TRBD1, 6 bases. The CDR3 consists of 12 residues. The germline V gene encodes CDR1 LNHDA and CDR2 SQIVND (reference sequence). V shed 3 bases and J shed 9 bases, with 8 bases lying between them.